This T cell receptor (beta chain) was profiled in a study of T cell changes during pregnancy in multiple sclerosis (dated by TCRdb to about 2019). Regarding the research as a whole: In women with multiple sclerosis, the researchers looked at how the T cell repertoire shifted as pregnancy progressed.

CDR1 and CDR2, looked up from the germline V gene, are SQVTM and ANQGSEA. V and J are truncated by 1 base and 2 bases respectively, leaving an intervening sequence of 9 bases. The CDR3 holds 14 amino acids from the cysteine to the phenylalanine. CDR3 DNA is the only sequence kept; it has 42 bases, read in frame from the first base. About this clone itself: The antigen it binds to is not known. No base qualities exist here, and no much larger clone lies one base off it.

The library came from the immunoSEQ multiplex PCR assay. Imported from immuneACCESS, the table was reduced by TCRdb to in-frame sequences with V and J called. These copies leave out some clones; in studies compared against another copy, an unresolved V gene accounts for under half, and the cause of the remainder is not known. The sample data list tens of thousands of clones, and roughly 92% of these were observed just once. The ten largest clones capture about 3.2% of the sample. This sequence was found in a female donor with multiple sclerosis, enrolled in a pregnancy study. The sequenced sample was CD8+ T cells from peripheral blood mononuclear cells, obtained in the third trimester of pregnancy. The rearranged segments are TRBV29-1 and TRBJ2-1; no D gene can be assigned with confidence. The CDR3 region reads CSVEGIRAYNEQFF. The sequence in DNA is TGCAGCGTTGAAGGTATCCGCGCCTACAATGAGCAGTTCTTC.